This is a list of T cell receptor beta chains from one sample in a study of fetal regulatory T cell absence and autoimmunity. The method was immunoSEQ multiplex PCR; TCRdb's version includes in-frame clones alone and lacks a portion of them. The data show approximately 94,000 clones, about three quarters seen once. Sequencing was done on a sample of pancreas tissue. These receptors all stem from a male donor with IPEX syndrome. Each CDR3 is given with its conserved first and last residue. Fields, in order: CDR3 DNA, CDR3 protein, clone size, J gene, V gene, D gene. The D gene is left open where the match is weak. Size values are once, few and many counts, or a class for expanded clones, and some rows have none.

CDR3nt: TGTGCCGCAGCTTGGGGGGAGGACTCCTACGAGCAGTACTTC; CDR3aa: CAAAWGEDSYEQYF; abundance: few; j_gene: TRBJ2-7; v_gene: TRBV6-1; d_gene: .
CDR3nt: TGTGCCAGCAGCTTAAGACAGTTCACTGAAGCTTTCTTT; CDR3aa: CASSLRQFTEAFF; abundance: .; j_gene: TRBJ1-1; v_gene: TRBV7-9; d_gene: .
CDR3nt: TGTGCCAGCTCACCACCGTGGGTCAAGGGACTAGTCAATGAGCAGTTCTTC; CDR3aa: CASSPPWVKGLVNEQFF; abundance: .; j_gene: TRBJ2-1; v_gene: TRBV18; d_gene: TRBD2
CDR3nt: TGTGCCAGCAGTGTAGGGCACTCGGGGAACACCATATATTTT; CDR3aa: CASSVGHSGNTIYF; abundance: .; j_gene: TRBJ1-3; v_gene: TRBV25-1; d_gene: .
CDR3nt: TGCGCCAGCAGCCCCCCCTACAGCACTGAAGCTTTCTTT; CDR3aa: CASSPPYSTEAFF; abundance: .; j_gene: TRBJ1-1; v_gene: TRBV5-1; d_gene: .
CDR3nt: TGTGCCAGCAGGGACAGGCCTAACTATGGCTACACCTTC; CDR3aa: CASRDRPNYGYTF; abundance: .; j_gene: TRBJ1-2; v_gene: TRBV5-6; d_gene: TRBD1
CDR3nt: TGTGCCAGCAGATTGGGACAACGCGCCTACAATGAGCAGTTCTTC; CDR3aa: CASRLGQRAYNEQFF; abundance: once; j_gene: TRBJ2-1; v_gene: TRBV7-9; d_gene: .
CDR3nt: TGTGCCATCAAGGACAGGGGATCTAACTATGGCTACACCTTC; CDR3aa: CAIKDRGSNYGYTF; abundance: few; j_gene: TRBJ1-2; v_gene: TRBV10-3; d_gene: TRBD1
CDR3nt: TGTGCCAGCAGCGGCTGGGGGGCCCCCTCCTACGAGCAGTACTTC; CDR3aa: CASSGWGAPSYEQYF; abundance: .; j_gene: TRBJ2-7; v_gene: TRBV7-2; d_gene: .
CDR3nt: TGTGCCAGCACAAGGTCTTGGAATGAGCAGTTCTTC; CDR3aa: CASTRSWNEQFF; abundance: .; j_gene: TRBJ2-1; v_gene: TRBV6-1; d_gene: .
CDR3nt: TGCGCCAGCAGCCAAGATCTCGGACAGGGTTACGAAAAACTGTTTTTT; CDR3aa: CASSQDLGQGYEKLFF; abundance: .; j_gene: TRBJ1-4; v_gene: TRBV4-3; d_gene: TRBD1
CDR3nt: TGTGCCAGCAGCTTAGATCGGGACAGGGGGTACGAGCAGTACTTC; CDR3aa: CASSLDRDRGYEQYF; abundance: .; j_gene: TRBJ2-7; v_gene: TRBV7-2; d_gene: TRBD1
CDR3nt: TGCGCCAGCAGCTTGGAGCGGTCCACAGATACGCAGTATTTT; CDR3aa: CASSLERSTDTQYF; abundance: once; j_gene: TRBJ2-3; v_gene: TRBV5-1; d_gene: .
CDR3nt: TGTGCCACGTTGTGGGGGGCCAGCGAGCAGTACTTC; CDR3aa: CATLWGASEQYF; abundance: .; j_gene: TRBJ2-7; v_gene: TRBV6-1; d_gene: .
CDR3nt: TGCGCCAGCAGCCAAGCCTATCGGACTAGCTCCTACAATGAGCAGTTCTTC; CDR3aa: CASSQAYRTSSYNEQFF; abundance: .; j_gene: TRBJ2-1; v_gene: TRBV4-1; d_gene: TRBD2
CDR3nt: TGCGCCAGCAGCCAAGCGACGGGGACAGGGTACGAGAGATCTGGAAACACCATATATTTT; CDR3aa: CASSQATGTGYERSGNTIYF; abundance: .; j_gene: TRBJ1-3; v_gene: TRBV4-3; d_gene: TRBD1
CDR3nt: TGCGCCAGTGGGAGGAGTAGCTCCTACGAGCAGTACTTC; CDR3aa: CASGRSSSYEQYF; abundance: .; j_gene: TRBJ2-7; v_gene: TRBV5-1; d_gene: .
CDR3nt: TGTGCCAGCAGTTTAGGGGTTGCGGGAGAGCAGTTCTTC; CDR3aa: CASSLGVAGEQFF; abundance: once; j_gene: TRBJ2-1; v_gene: TRBV27; d_gene: .
CDR3nt: TGTGCCAGCTCACCATCCTTGGGGACAGGTACGCAGTATTTT; CDR3aa: CASSPSLGTGTQYF; abundance: .; j_gene: TRBJ2-3; v_gene: TRBV18; d_gene: TRBD1
CDR3nt: TGTGCCAGCAGCTTAGGCTACGGGAACACTGAAGCTTTCTTT; CDR3aa: CASSLGYGNTEAFF; abundance: .; j_gene: TRBJ1-1; v_gene: TRBV11-2; d_gene: .
CDR3nt: TGCGCCAGCAGCTTCACATCCGGGACTGCCTACGAGCAGTACTTC; CDR3aa: CASSFTSGTAYEQYF; abundance: .; j_gene: TRBJ2-7; v_gene: TRBV5-1; d_gene: .
CDR3nt: TGTGCCAGCAGTTTCCAGGGTAACACTGAAGCTTTCTTT; CDR3aa: CASSFQGNTEAFF; abundance: .; j_gene: TRBJ1-1; v_gene: TRBV27; d_gene: .
CDR3nt: TGCAGCGTTAGCCAGGGACCAACTAATGAAAAACTGTTTTTT; CDR3aa: CSVSQGPTNEKLFF; abundance: .; j_gene: TRBJ1-4; v_gene: TRBV29-1; d_gene: .
CDR3nt: TGTGCCAGCTCACCTCAGACTAGCGGGAGAGGAGATACGCAGTATTTT; CDR3aa: CASSPQTSGRGDTQYF; abundance: once; j_gene: TRBJ2-3; v_gene: TRBV18; d_gene: TRBD2
CDR3nt: TGTGCCAGCAGCAGAGGGGCTAGCGGCCCTGGTTTCTACGAGCAGTACTTC; CDR3aa: CASSRGASGPGFYEQYF; abundance: .; j_gene: TRBJ2-7; v_gene: TRBV21-1; d_gene: .
CDR3nt: TGCGCCAGCAGCCACCGACTAGCGGCCGGGGAGCTGTTTTTT; CDR3aa: CASSHRLAAGELFF; abundance: .; j_gene: TRBJ2-2; v_gene: TRBV4-3; d_gene: TRBD2
CDR3nt: TGCGCCAGCAGCTGGGGACAGACCTACGAGCAGTACTTC; CDR3aa: CASSWGQTYEQYF; abundance: once; j_gene: TRBJ2-7; v_gene: TRBV5-1; d_gene: TRBD1
CDR3nt: TGTGCCAGCAGTGGAATGAGCTATGGGGACAGGGGGGTCCCTGGAAACACCATATATTTT; CDR3aa: CASSGMSYGDRGVPGNTIYF; abundance: .; j_gene: TRBJ1-3; v_gene: TRBV6-1; d_gene: TRBD1
CDR3nt: TGTGCCAGCAGCTTACTCCCTAGCGGGAGTTGGGATGAGCAGTTCTTC; CDR3aa: CASSLLPSGSWDEQFF; abundance: .; j_gene: TRBJ2-1; v_gene: TRBV7-9; d_gene: TRBD2
CDR3nt: TGCGCCAGCAGCTTGGGTGACAGGCTCCAAGAGACCCAGTACTTC; CDR3aa: CASSLGDRLQETQYF; abundance: .; j_gene: TRBJ2-5; v_gene: TRBV5-1; d_gene: .
CDR3nt: TGTGCCACCAGCAGAGGAGCCGGGGAGCTGTTTTTT; CDR3aa: CATSRGAGELFF; abundance: few; j_gene: TRBJ2-2; v_gene: TRBV15; d_gene: .
CDR3nt: TGTGCCAGTACTGACAGGGGGCCTTTCTATGGCTACACCTTC; CDR3aa: CASTDRGPFYGYTF; abundance: few; j_gene: TRBJ1-2; v_gene: TRBV19; d_gene: TRBD1
CDR3nt: TGCGCCAGCGGATGGGGACACGAGAACACTGAAGCTTTCTTT; CDR3aa: CASGWGHENTEAFF; abundance: .; j_gene: TRBJ1-1; v_gene: TRBV5-1; d_gene: .
CDR3nt: TGTGCCAGCAGGAACTCCCGGGAGAAGAGCTATGGCTACACCTTC; CDR3aa: CASRNSREKSYGYTF; abundance: .; j_gene: TRBJ1-2; v_gene: TRBV6-1; d_gene: .
CDR3nt: TGCGCCAGCAGCTTAGAATTGGGTTCGGGCAATCAGCCCCAGCATTTT; CDR3aa: CASSLELGSGNQPQHF; abundance: .; j_gene: TRBJ1-5; v_gene: TRBV5-1; d_gene: .
CDR3nt: TGCGCCAGCAGCTTTGTGGGACTGTCTAAAGAGACCCAGTACTTC; CDR3aa: CASSFVGLSKETQYF; abundance: .; j_gene: TRBJ2-5; v_gene: TRBV5-1; d_gene: .
CDR3nt: TGTGCCAGCAGCCTGCACCGAGGGACCTACGAGCAGTACTTC; CDR3aa: CASSLHRGTYEQYF; abundance: .; j_gene: TRBJ2-7; v_gene: TRBV7-2; d_gene: .
CDR3nt: TGCGCCAGCAGCCAAGGGCAGACCCAGACTAGCGGGAGGGCCTCTACCACAGATACGCAGTATTTT; CDR3aa: CASSQGQTQTSGRASTTDTQYF; abundance: .; j_gene: TRBJ2-3; v_gene: TRBV4-1; d_gene: TRBD2
CDR3nt: TGTGCCAGCAGCCACTCTGATGGCTACACCTTC; CDR3aa: CASSHSDGYTF; abundance: few; j_gene: TRBJ1-2; v_gene: TRBV5-6; d_gene: .
CDR3nt: TGTGCCAGTTATGCCTGGGGTCAGGGCACCGGGGAGCTGTTTTTT; CDR3aa: CASYAWGQGTGELFF; abundance: .; j_gene: TRBJ2-2; v_gene: TRBV19; d_gene: .
CDR3nt: TGCGCCAGCAGCCACGACCGGACCGGGAACACTGAAGCTTTCTTT; CDR3aa: CASSHDRTGNTEAFF; abundance: .; j_gene: TRBJ1-1; v_gene: TRBV4-1; d_gene: .